One and the same sample provided the 29 T cell receptor beta chains below, sequenced in a study of T cell repertoires in cytomegalovirus infection. One entry per CDR3 protein, called by TCRdb with MiXCR from the reads. This sample has about 340,000 distinct CDR3 sequences, with 25% to 30% found just once. No antigen is known for these receptors. The input for sequencing was cultured PBMCs, taken from culture after CMV antigen stimulation. These receptor sequences come from a human donor in good health (CMV status not recorded). Some clones in this sample may be carry-over from other donors' samples.

Only a few counts were recorded for this clonotype. V gene TRBV12-3 or TRBV12-4 combines with J gene TRBJ1-2; no firm D call. Trimming left V 6 bases short and J 8 bases short, with 19 bases between. The CDR3 is 14 amino acids. CDR3 protein: CASRPRTGVEGYTF. The DNA for the CDR3 is TGTGCCAGCAGACCTAGGACGGGAGTCGAGGGCTACACCTTC.

The CDR3 region is CASSQLTSARTDTQYF. In DNA form, the CDR3 reads TGTGCCAGCAGTCAACTTACTAGCGCGCGCACAGATACGCAGTATTTT. This sequence joins TRBV6-8 and TRBJ2-3, with 7 bases fitting TRBD2. The CDR3 loop spans 16 amino acids. Trimming took 5 bases from V and 1 from J; bases not matched to a gene: 9. Germline V gene lookup returns CDR1 MNHGY and CDR2 SAAAGT.

The rearrangement uses TRBV6-5 and TRBJ2-5; the match to TRBD2 covers 7 bases. The CDR3 contains 16 residues. Germline CDR1 is MNHEY and CDR2 is SVGAGI. V shed 6 bases, J shed 7 bases, and the junction held 17 bases outside the gene matches. CDR3 nucleotide sequence: TGTGCCAGCAGCTTAACGAGAAGCGGGACCCCAGGGACCCAGTACTTC. Its translation is CASSLTRSGTPGTQYF.

CDR3 DNA sequence: TGTGCCAGCAGCGTAGTTAGCGGGGGTCGCGGGGGAGAGCAGTTCTTC. Amino acid sequence: CASSVVSGGRGGEQFF. V usage is TRBV9 and J usage is TRBJ2-1, with 9 positions matching TRBD2. V lost 0 bases, J lost 10 bases, and 11 bases stayed unmatched. Germline V gives CDR1 SGDLS, CDR2 YYNGEE. The CDR3 has 16 amino acids.

This clonotype has more than one count but fewer than ten. V and J are TRBV11-2 and TRBJ1-2; D is possibly TRBD1 (5 bases). This CDR3 region has 17 residues. Germline assignment: CDR1 SGHAT and CDR2 FQNNGV. V lost 2 bases and J lost 5, with 21 bases in between. The CDR3 spells CASSLSEKITGRYGYTF. CDR3 nucleotide sequence: TGTGCCAGCAGCTTATCCGAAAAAATCACAGGCAGATATGGCTACACCTTC.

The chain has TRBV27 and TRBJ2-7; D uncertain. The CDR3 loop spans 12 amino acids. Germline values: CDR1 MNHEY, CDR2 SMNVEV (reference sequence). The V and J ends lost 3 bases and 5 bases respectively, with 8 bases between them. This CDR3 is CASSFRWHEQYF. The CDR3 DNA is TGTGCCAGCAGTTTCCGCTGGCACGAGCAGTACTTC.

The CDR3 nucleotides are TGCGCCAGCAGTGAGGACAGGGCGGTCGGCTACACCTTC. Protein: CASSEDRAVGYTF. The chain has TRBV10-1 and TRBJ1-2, with 7 nucleotides matching TRBD1. The CDR3 is made up of 13 amino acids. V was pared by 2 bases and J by 8 bases, with 5 bases of the junction left unmatched. Germline-derived CDR1 and CDR2 are WNHNN and SYGVQD (reference sequence).

V and J are TRBV18 and TRBJ2-1, with 9 bases fitting TRBD1. V shed 6 bases, J shed 9 bases, and the junction held 3 bases outside the gene matches. This CDR3 spans 12 amino acids. The V gene's germline CDR1 is KGHSH and CDR2 LQKENI. CDR3 sequence (DNA): TGTGCCAGCTCCCCGGACAGGGGTGAGCAGTTCTTC. Amino acids: CASSPDRGEQFF.

This rearrangement joins TRBV28 to TRBJ1-2; D is perhaps TRBD1 (5 bases). V was pared by 4 bases and J by 8 bases, with 14 bases between. The CDR3 is made up of 13 amino acids. Germline-derived CDR1 and CDR2 are MDHEN and SYDVKM. The CDR3 DNA reads TGTGCCAGCAGTTCGGGGCAATTGCGAGGCTACACCTTC. Its translation: CASSSGQLRGYTF.

V usage is TRBV10-3 and J usage is TRBJ1-5; 8 nucleotides line up with TRBD1. V shed 7 bases and J 3 bases; nucleotides not matched to a gene: 2. Germline V gives CDR1 ENHRY, CDR2 SYGVKD. This CDR3 contains 13 residues. CDR3 DNA sequence: TGTGCCATCACGACAGGGGACAATCAGCCCCAGCATTTT. This gives the protein CAITTGDNQPQHF.

This chain uses TRBV10-3 with TRBJ1-5; D gene ambiguous. The CDR3 runs to 13 residues. The germline V gene has CDR1 ENHRY and CDR2 SYGVKD. Between the trimmed V and J ends, which lost 4 bases and 6 bases, there was a span of 10 bases. The CDR3 bases are TGTGCCATCAGTGGTCGGGGTGGTCAGCCCCAGCATTTT. It specifies CAISGRGGQPQHF.

This clonotype was seen at least ten times. The chain employs TRBV10-3 and TRBJ2-1; D may correspond to TRBD1 or TRBD2 (5 bases each). With 4 bases removed from V and 3 bases from J, the gap between germline ends came to 13 bases. CDR1 is ENHRY, CDR2 SYGVKD, per germline. The CDR3 runs to 15 residues. Here the CDR3 DNA reads TGTGCCATCAGTGGTACCGGGACCATCTACAATGAGCAGTTCTTC. It encodes CAISGTGTIYNEQFF.

In its sample, this clonotype was seen a few times. This rearrangement joins TRBV12-3 or TRBV12-4 to TRBJ1-5; 9 bases are a match to TRBD1. After removal of 7 bases from V and 8 bases from J, the junction contained 9 bases not matched to a gene. CDR3 length: 14 amino acids. The CDR3 DNA follows: TGTGCCAGCACCGACGACAGGGGGATGGAGCCCCAGCATTTT. It is translated as CASTDDRGMEPQHF.

This clonotype showed up many times. The V call is TRBV10-3, the J call TRBJ1-2, with D unresolved. V lost 0 bases and J 3 bases, leaving 8 bases between the germline ends. Germline V gives CDR1 ENHRY, CDR2 SYGVKD. The CDR3 totals 14 residues. CDR3 sequence (DNA): TGTGCCATCAGTGAGTCAAAGGGAGACTATGGCTACACCTTC. Amino acid sequence: CAISESKGDYGYTF.

Only a few counts were recorded for this clonotype. The chain employs TRBV7-9 and TRBJ2-3; the match to TRBD2 covers 8 bases. Trimming at V came to 5 bases and at J to 4 bases, leaving 8 bases not matched to a gene. CDR3 length equals 15 residues. CDR1 and CDR2 from the germline V gene are SEHNR and FQNEAQ (reference sequence). CDR3 loop: CASSPSGSGADTQYF. CDR3 nucleotide sequence: TGTGCCAGCAGCCCGAGCGGGAGTGGTGCAGATACGCAGTATTTT.

This clonotype was found a few times. CDR3 in amino acids: CASSSRLAGGNQETQYF. DNA for the CDR3: TGTGCCAGCAGTTCCCGTCTAGCGGGAGGAAATCAAGAGACCCAGTACTTC. This chain joins TRBV28 and TRBJ2-5, with TRBD2 matching 11 bases. CDR1 MDHEN and CDR2 SYDVKM come from the germline V gene. The CDR3 length is 17 residues. Trimming at V came to 4 bases and at J to 2 bases, leaving 9 bases not matched to a gene.

This clonotype was counted ten times or more. V gene TRBV7-8 combines with J gene TRBJ1-1; 9 bases are shared with TRBD1. This CDR3 comprises 15 residues. CDR1 is SGHVS and CDR2 is FQNEAQ in the germline V gene. The V gene end was trimmed by 3 bases and the J gene end by 0 bases; junction bases not matched to a gene: 2. The CDR3 sequence is CASSLDRGLNTEAFF. Written as DNA, the CDR3 is TGTGCCAGCAGCTTGGACAGGGGCTTGAACACTGAAGCTTTCTTT. The whole variable domain, remainder taken from reference TRBV7-8 and TRBJ1-1, is GAGVSQSPRYKVAKRGQDVALRCDPISGHVSLFWYQQALGQGPEFLTYFQNEAQLDKSGLPSDRFFAERPEGSVSTLKIQRTQQEDSAVYLCASSLDRGLNTEAFFGQGTRLTVV.

This chain joins TRBV12-3 or TRBV12-4 and TRBJ2-1; either TRBD1 or TRBD2 may fit D (6 bases each). The CDR3 has 16 residues. V was pared by 1 base and J by 3 bases, with 13 bases between. The CDR3, as DNA: TGTGCCAGCAGTTTAGGAGGGGGAGGCTTCTACAATGAGCAGTTCTTC. Protein sequence: CASSLGGGGFYNEQFF.

V and J are TRBV27 and TRBJ2-7; D gene unclear. Looked up from germline, CDR1 is MNHEY and CDR2 is SMNVEV (reference sequence). The CDR3 is 12 residues long. The V end lost 7 bases, the J end lost 3 bases, and 10 bases lay between the germline ends. The CDR3 loop is CASTGGGYEQYF. The CDR3, as DNA: TGTGCCAGCACCGGTGGTGGCTACGAGCAGTACTTC.

The chain is built from TRBV20-1 and TRBJ2-7; TRBD2 is a possible D gene (6 bases). The CDR3 extends over 15 amino acids. Deletions cut 2 bases from V and 5 bases from J, with 19 bases between. The germline CDR1 and CDR2 sequences are DFQATT and SNEGSKA (reference sequence). Here the CDR3 reads CSARIPSGAGDEQYF. CDR3 DNA sequence: TGCAGTGCTAGAATCCCATCGGGAGCTGGGGACGAGCAGTACTTC.

In its sample, this clonotype was seen a few times. The chain combines TRBV7-9 with TRBJ2-7; possibly TRBD2 for D (6 bases). CDR1 is SEHNR and CDR2 is FQNEAQ in the germline V gene (reference sequence). Trimming shortened V by 6 bases and J by 0 bases, and 18 bases separated the two germline ends. The CDR3 is made up of 16 amino acids. This chain's CDR3 is CASSPPSGDFSYEQYF. The CDR3 DNA reads TGTGCCAGCAGTCCTCCATCCGGGGACTTCTCCTACGAGCAGTACTTC.

The CDR3 loop is CASSAGHRTYEQYF. In nucleotides, the CDR3 is TGTGCCAGCAGTGCTGGACATCGGACCTACGAGCAGTACTTC. The chain links TRBV6-1 to TRBJ2-7; D perhaps matches TRBD1 (5 bases). CDR1 is MNHNS and CDR2 is SASEGT in the germline V gene. Between the trimmed V and J ends, which lost 4 bases and 2 bases, there was a span of 12 bases. The CDR3 extends over 14 amino acids.

J is TRBJ2-5 and V is TRBV6-2 or TRBV6-3; TRBD2 matches 13 bases. The CDR3 is made up of 17 amino acids. J gave up 4 bases and V 6 bases, and 11 bases lay outside the gene matches. The germline V gene encodes CDR1 MNHEY and CDR2 SVGEGT. DNA for the CDR3: TGTGCCAGCAGGCGTACTAGCGGGGGGGCCCTGGGAGAGACCCAGTACTTC. Amino acid sequence: CASRRTSGGALGETQYF.

The rearrangement links TRBV15 to TRBJ2-5, with D possibly matching TRBD1 (5 bases). Germline CDR1 reads LNHNV; CDR2 reads YYDKDF (reference sequence). The CDR3 is 15 amino acids. Trimming cost V 1 base and J 1 base, with 10 bases left between them. The CDR3 DNA reads as TGTGCCACCAGCAGAGGACAGATTGCCCAAGAGACCCAGTACTTC. Amino acids: CATSRGQIAQETQYF.

The gene calls are TRBV27 and TRBJ2-7; 9 bases fit TRBD1. The CDR3 sequence is 16 residues long. From germline, CDR1 is MNHEY and CDR2 SMNVEV (reference sequence). Losses at the gene ends were 0 bases for V and 5 bases for J; bases not matched to a gene: 8. CDR3 region: CASSLSRNRGLHEQYF. The DNA of the CDR3 is TGTGCCAGCAGTTTATCGAGAAACAGGGGGCTACACGAGCAGTACTTC.

This clonotype was picked up many times. V gene TRBV7-2 combines with J gene TRBJ2-3, with TRBD2 matching 10 bases. Germline V lookup: CDR1 SGHTA, CDR2 FQGNSA. The CDR3 totals 16 residues. After removal of 1 base from V and 0 bases from J, the junction contained 1 base not matched to a gene. The DNA of the CDR3 is TGTGCCAGCAGCTTAGAACTAGCGGGGAGCACAGATACGCAGTATTTT. It is translated as CASSLELAGSTDTQYF. Looking up the rest from reference TRBV7-2 and TRBJ2-3 gives the full variable domain: GAGVSQSPSNKVTEKGKDVELRCDPISGHTALYWYRQSLGQGLEFLIYFQGNSAPDKSGLPSDRFSAERTGGSVSTLTIQRTQQEDSAVYLCASSLELAGSTDTQYFGPGTRLTVL.

This clonotype appeared once. CDR3: CASSSLGSRTEAFF. The CDR3 bases are TGTGCCAGCAGCTCCTTGGGGTCCCGCACTGAAGCTTTCTTT. The chain joins TRBV5-6 to TRBJ1-1; D not resolved. CDR1 is SGHDT, CDR2 YYEEEE, per germline. The CDR3 is 14 amino acids. Trimming cost V 3 bases and J 4 bases, with 13 bases left between them.

There are many counts of this clonotype. This chain uses TRBV7-2 with TRBJ2-1; 9 bases line up with TRBD2. This CDR3 is built from 21 residues. V was pared by 2 bases and J by 2 bases, with 19 bases of the junction left unmatched. The germline CDR1 and CDR2 sequences are SGHTA and FQGNSA. The DNA of the CDR3 is TGTGCCAGCAGCTTACCCAAGGGACTAGCTTTTAAAGGGGGGACCTACAATGAGCAGTTCTTC. Encoded protein: CASSLPKGLAFKGGTYNEQFF.

V is TRBV6-2 or TRBV6-3 and J is TRBJ2-2; 8 bases align to TRBD1. Losses at the gene ends were 5 bases for V and 3 bases for J; bases not matched to a gene: 11. The CDR3 spans 17 residues. CDR1 MNHEY and CDR2 SVGEGT come from the germline V gene. For the CDR3, the DNA is TGTGCCAGCAGTGGCCTAGACAGGGGAGGATACACCGGGGAGCTGTTTTTT. Its protein product is CASSGLDRGGYTGELFF.